A selection of T cell receptor beta chains follows, all from one sample in a study of T cell repertoires in cytomegalovirus infection. From the reads, TCRdb called clonotypes with MiXCR, one entry per CDR3 protein. The data contain more than 150,000 distinct CDR3 sequences, over 15% of them singletons. The sample was CD8+ T cells from PBMCs. These receptor sequences come from a human donor in good health (CMV status not recorded). Some clones in this sample may be carry-over from other donors' samples. Both conserved end residues are part of each CDR3. D genes are given only for firm matches. Only some rows state a clone size, as once, few, many or a class for expanded clones.

d_call clone_size j_call v_call cdr3_nt cdr3_aa
- few TRBJ2-7 TRBV10-3 TGTGCCATCAGTGAGGCAGCTTCCTACGAGCAGTACTTC CAISEAASYEQYF
- - TRBJ2-5 TRBV7-9 TGTGCCAGCAGCTCCGAGGGGGTCACTAACCTCGGGACCCAGTACTTC CASSSEGVTNLGTQYF
- - TRBJ2-2 TRBV4-1 TGCGCCAGCAGCCAGGAGAGGGCCGGGGAGCTGTTTTTT CASSQERAGELFF
- few TRBJ1-5 TRBV28 TGTGCCAGCAGCCCCCTGCGCAGGGGCCAGCCCCAGCATTTT CASSPLRRGQPQHF
- - TRBJ2-1 TRBV10-3 TGTGCCATCAGTGCCCTAGGGGATGAGCAGTTCTTC CAISALGDEQFF
TRBD1 - TRBJ1-3 TRBV9 TGTGCCAGCAGCGGGACAGGCTCTGGAAACACCATATATTTT CASSGTGSGNTIYF
- - TRBJ2-7 TRBV28 TGTGCCAGCAGTTTTGTTTCGGCGGGGGCAGGGGAGGCGTACTTC CASSFVSAGAGEAYF
- few TRBJ2-7 TRBV7-9 TGTGCCAGCAGCCTCCAGGACACGGGGGAGCAGTACTTC CASSLQDTGEQYF
- many TRBJ2-1 TRBV5-1 TGCGCCAGCAGCTTTCTGGGCAATGAGCAGTTCTTC CASSFLGNEQFF
- - TRBJ1-1 TRBV25-1 TGTGCCAGCAGTGTGCGGACGTCGGGGACTGAAGCTTTCTTT CASSVRTSGTEAFF
- many TRBJ2-7 TRBV7-8 TGTGCCAGCAGTTCGCGGTACCCAGGGAAGGGGGACTCCTACGAGCAGTACTTC CASSSRYPGKGDSYEQYF
TRBD1 - TRBJ2-5 TRBV7-4 TGTGCCAGCAGCTGGGGATCGACAGGGTGGGAGACCCAGTACTTC CASSWGSTGWETQYF
- few TRBJ2-3 TRBV27 TGTGCCAGCAGTGCCCTGAATAGCGAGAGCACAGATACGCAGTATTTT CASSALNSESTDTQYF
- few TRBJ2-7 TRBV28 TGTGCCAGCAGTTTTGGTCAATCGGTCAACGAGCAGTACTTC CASSFGQSVNEQYF
- few TRBJ2-5 TRBV7-7 TGTGCCAGCAGCTTATTCGTCCAAGAGACCCAGTACTTC CASSLFVQETQYF
- - TRBJ2-7 TRBV7-2 TGTGCCAGCAGCTTAGGGGGGGACGGGCAGTACTTC CASSLGGDGQYF
TRBD2 few TRBJ2-5 TRBV7-8 TGTGCCAGCAGCCCACAGACTAGCGGACAAGAGACCCAGTACTTC CASSPQTSGQETQYF
- few TRBJ1-1 TRBV27 TGTGCCAGCAGTTCACCTTCGAACACTGAAGCTTTCTTT CASSSPSNTEAFF
- few TRBJ2-1 TRBV28 TGTGCCAGCAGTCGTCCAGGGGAGCAGTTCTTC CASSRPGEQFF
- few TRBJ2-7 TRBV7-9 TGTGCCAGCAGCACTAGTACCCCCTACGAGCAGTACTTC CASSTSTPYEQYF
- - TRBJ2-1 TRBV5-1 TGCGCCAGCAGCCCCCAGGGGGGCCCTTACAATGAGCAGTTCTTC CASSPQGGPYNEQFF
- - TRBJ1-1 TRBV27 TGTGCCAGCAGTTTAGCCCCCACTCGACCGAAGAACACTGAAGCTTTCTTT CASSLAPTRPKNTEAFF
- few TRBJ1-1 TRBV14 TGTGCCAGCAGCCTTCGACGGGGAAGCAACACTGAAGCTTTCTTT CASSLRRGSNTEAFF
TRBD1 few TRBJ1-2 TRBV7-9 TGTGCCGGAATGCAGGGGGCGCGCGGCTACACCTTC CAGMQGARGYTF
- - TRBJ1-2 TRBV28 TGTGACAGCAGTTTATCCCGAGGGCGAATGTATGGCTACACCTTC CDSSLSRGRMYGYTF
- - TRBJ2-7 TRBV28 TGTGCCAGCAGTTTAAGATCCGCGACAGGAAGATCCTACGAGCAGTACTTC CASSLRSATGRSYEQYF
- - TRBJ1-5 TRBV6-2/TRBV6-3 TGTGCCAGCAGTTACGGGGAGGGTGTTCGCAATCAGCCCCAGCATTTT CASSYGEGVRNQPQHF
TRBD1 - TRBJ2-1 TRBV25-1 TGTGCCAGCAGTGCCCCCCGGGACAGGCAGTCCTACAATGAGCAGTTCTTC CASSAPRDRQSYNEQFF
TRBD1 - TRBJ2-5 TRBV20-1 TGCAGTGCTAGAGAGGGAAGAGGGGGCGTCCAAGAGACCCAGTACTTC CSAREGRGGVQETQYF
- - TRBJ2-5 TRBV7-3 TGTGCCAGCAGCAACGGGTTCTCCCAAGTGGAGACCCAGTACTTC CASSNGFSQVETQYF
- few TRBJ1-4 TRBV2 TGTGCCAGCAGCCGACCGGGAATTGAGGAAAAACTGTTTTTT CASSRPGIEEKLFF
- few TRBJ2-5 TRBV7-2 TGTGCCAGCAGCTTCTGGGCCCAAGAGACCCAGTACTTC CASSFWAQETQYF
- - TRBJ1-1 TRBV7-9 TGTGCCACCGTGGAGGCGGAGAGAATTCACACTGAAGCTTTCTTT CATVEAERIHTEAFF
- few TRBJ2-3 TRBV7-3 TGTGCCAGCAGCCTCGGCCGCACAGATACGCAGTATTTT CASSLGRTDTQYF
- many TRBJ2-5 TRBV7-8 TGTGCCAGCAGCTTAGGGGGCAGGCCTAAAGAGACCCAGTACTTC CASSLGGRPKETQYF
TRBD2 - TRBJ2-1 TRBV20-1 TGCAGTGCTACACCCAGGACTAGCGGGTATAGCTCCTACAATGAGCAGTTCTTC CSATPRTSGYSSYNEQFF
- - TRBJ1-2 TRBV29-1 TGCAGCGTTGAAGGGGAGGGCCCCTTC CSVEGEGPF
TRBD2 few TRBJ2-1 TRBV9 TGTGCCAGCAGCGAGCGACTAGCGGTTGACAATGAGCAGTTCTTC CASSERLAVDNEQFF
- - TRBJ1-2 TRBV20-1 TGCAGTGCTAGCCCCCTTAGGATCCCGGGCTATGGCTACACCTTC CSASPLRIPGYGYTF
TRBD2 - TRBJ2-1 TRBV6-2/TRBV6-3 TGTGCCAGCAGCCCCGGGACTAGGGGTAGTGATGAGCAGTTCTTC CASSPGTRGSDEQFF
- - TRBJ2-7 TRBV6-2/TRBV6-3 TGTGCCAGCGGGGTATCCTACGAGCAGTACTTC CASGVSYEQYF